This T cell receptor (beta chain) was captured by sequencing in a study of OX40 agonist ivuxolimab in advanced cancers. Notes on the study in general: The CD4+ and CD8+ T cells in the blood had expanded clonally by week 6 at 0.1 to 3.0 mg/kg.

CDR3 size: 14 residues. V was trimmed by 5 bases and J by 0 bases, leaving 8 bases between them. CDR1 is SGHTA, CDR2 FQGNSA, per germline. The repertoire was sequenced with immunoSEQ multiplex PCR; TCRdb's copy has only in-frame clones and lacks some. This table has tens of thousands of clones, 80% appearing once. Note on this clone: Its matching antigen is unknown.

V gene TRBV7-2 combines with J gene TRBJ1-3; D gene uncertain. The material sequenced was CD4+ or CD8+ T cells sorted from blood, taken in a trial of the OX40 agonist ivuxolimab. This clonotype was obtained from an adult with an advanced solid tumor such as melanoma, head and neck, liver or kidney cancer. CDR3 amino acids: CASSPRGSGNTIYF. The CDR3 region has the DNA TGTGCCAGCAGCCCGCGAGGCTCTGGAAACACCATATATTTT.